Listed below are T cell receptor beta chains from one sample, sequenced in a study of early T cells in non-severe SARS-CoV-2 infection. TCRdb reprocessed the 5' RACE reads via MiXCR and lists one record per CDR3 protein. The profile covers tens of thousands of distinct CDR3 sequences, with about a tenth appearing a single time and about 1.5% taken by the ten largest. Sequencing was performed on whole blood. The receptors were sampled from an adult who was a healthcare worker with PCR-confirmed SARS-CoV-2 infection or an uninfected control (not recorded which). The conserved cysteine and the conserved F or W are not part of the CDR3 here. Each record gives: J gene, V gene, CDR3 protein.

j_call: TRBJ2-5
v_call: TRBV7-8
cdr3_aa: ASSRLDGGGQETQY

j_call: TRBJ1-1
v_call: TRBV6-5
cdr3_aa: ASTDKTEAF

j_call: TRBJ2-3
v_call: TRBV20-1
cdr3_aa: SARGSRGSADTQY

j_call: TRBJ2-4
v_call: TRBV11-2
cdr3_aa: ASSVGPENIQY

j_call: TRBJ1-1
v_call: TRBV6-6
cdr3_aa: ASSDLGTGTEAF

j_call: TRBJ2-3
v_call: TRBV20-1
cdr3_aa: SARMVRGGSDTQY

j_call: TRBJ1-1
v_call: TRBV29-1
cdr3_aa: SASTGRPNTEAF

j_call: TRBJ1-2
v_call: TRBV27
cdr3_aa: ASSPRRDRTNYGYT

j_call: TRBJ2-2
v_call: TRBV19
cdr3_aa: ASSARLAGTGELF

j_call: TRBJ2-7
v_call: TRBV11-2
cdr3_aa: ASSLPSLRLEAYEQY

j_call: TRBJ2-1
v_call: TRBV7-2
cdr3_aa: ASSRQPPTSYPYNEQF

j_call: TRBJ2-3
v_call: TRBV2
cdr3_aa: ASSRQDTQY

j_call: TRBJ2-1
v_call: TRBV7-6
cdr3_aa: ASSLEGLAINEQF

j_call: TRBJ2-3
v_call: TRBV9
cdr3_aa: ASSVQGGADTQY

j_call: TRBJ1-1
v_call: TRBV6-5
cdr3_aa: ASSYGTGLNTEAF

j_call: TRBJ2-4
v_call: TRBV6-2/TRBV6-3
cdr3_aa: ASSYSGMDIQY

j_call: TRBJ2-2
v_call: TRBV9
cdr3_aa: ASSVGQAGTGELF

j_call: TRBJ2-4
v_call: TRBV11-2
cdr3_aa: ASSSLKSVARGNIQY

j_call: TRBJ2-3
v_call: TRBV11-2
cdr3_aa: ASSRQGGQTDTQY

j_call: TRBJ1-1
v_call: TRBV7-2
cdr3_aa: ASSLETRGGTEAF

j_call: TRBJ2-1
v_call: TRBV15
cdr3_aa: ATSLTRLYNEQF

j_call: TRBJ1-1
v_call: TRBV5-1
cdr3_aa: ASSPSTGVMNTEAF

j_call: TRBJ2-7
v_call: TRBV20-1
cdr3_aa: SASASGDSSYEQY

j_call: TRBJ1-1
v_call: TRBV29-1
cdr3_aa: SVDGGLNTEAF

j_call: TRBJ1-6
v_call: TRBV9
cdr3_aa: ASSVATLNSPLH

j_call: TRBJ2-5
v_call: TRBV7-9
cdr3_aa: ASSLALSGRAQETQY

j_call: TRBJ1-3
v_call: TRBV5-5
cdr3_aa: ASSLAYREAGNTIY

j_call: TRBJ1-6
v_call: TRBV5-1
cdr3_aa: ASSLDPRSSYNSPLH

j_call: TRBJ2-2
v_call: TRBV6-1
cdr3_aa: ASSESGPWGGELF

j_call: TRBJ1-4
v_call: TRBV7-9
cdr3_aa: ASSDTTNEKLF

j_call: TRBJ2-1
v_call: TRBV4-3
cdr3_aa: ASSQGTPGTSGGTYNEQF

j_call: TRBJ1-5
v_call: TRBV7-2
cdr3_aa: ASSLRQGNQPQH